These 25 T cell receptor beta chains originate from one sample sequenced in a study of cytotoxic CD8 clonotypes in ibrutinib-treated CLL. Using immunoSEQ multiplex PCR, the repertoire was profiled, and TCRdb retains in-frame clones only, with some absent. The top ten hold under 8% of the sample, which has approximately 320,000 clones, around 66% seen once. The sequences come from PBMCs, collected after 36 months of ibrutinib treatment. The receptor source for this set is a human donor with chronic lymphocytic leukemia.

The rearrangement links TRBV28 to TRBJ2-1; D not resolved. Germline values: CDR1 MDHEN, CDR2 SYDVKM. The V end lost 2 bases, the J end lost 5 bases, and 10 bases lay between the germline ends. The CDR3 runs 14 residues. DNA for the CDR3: TGTGCCAGCAGTTTAGGGTACACAGACAATGAGCAGTTCTTC. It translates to CASSLGYTDNEQFF.

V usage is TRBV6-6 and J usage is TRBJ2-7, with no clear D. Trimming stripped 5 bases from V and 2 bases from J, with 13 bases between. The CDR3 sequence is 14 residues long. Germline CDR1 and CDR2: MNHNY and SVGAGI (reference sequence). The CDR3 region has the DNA TGTGCCAGCAGTACCCCCGGGTCCACCTACGAGCAGTACTTC. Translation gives CASSTPGSTYEQYF.

The CDR3 spells CSASLEPDRYF. CDR3 nucleotides: TGCAGTGCTAGTTTAGAGCCTGACCGGTACTTC. V usage is TRBV20-1 and J usage is TRBJ2-7; D not resolved. Germline V lookup: CDR1 DFQATT, CDR2 SNEGSKA (reference sequence). Trimming stripped 3 bases from V and 12 bases from J, with 15 bases between. CDR3 size: 11 residues.

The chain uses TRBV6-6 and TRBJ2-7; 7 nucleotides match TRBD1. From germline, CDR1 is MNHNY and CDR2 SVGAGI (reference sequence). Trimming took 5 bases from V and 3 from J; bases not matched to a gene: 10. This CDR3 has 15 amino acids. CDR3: CASSHTGTAYYEQYF. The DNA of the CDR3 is TGTGCCAGCAGTCACACCGGGACAGCCTACTACGAGCAGTACTTC.

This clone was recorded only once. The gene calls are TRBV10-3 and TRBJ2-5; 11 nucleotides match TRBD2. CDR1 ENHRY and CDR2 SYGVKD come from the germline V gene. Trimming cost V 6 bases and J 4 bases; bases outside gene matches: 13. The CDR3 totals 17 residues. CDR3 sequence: CAIRAIIAGGPGETQYF. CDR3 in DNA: TGTGCCATCAGGGCAATTATAGCGGGAGGGCCGGGAGAGACCCAGTACTTC.

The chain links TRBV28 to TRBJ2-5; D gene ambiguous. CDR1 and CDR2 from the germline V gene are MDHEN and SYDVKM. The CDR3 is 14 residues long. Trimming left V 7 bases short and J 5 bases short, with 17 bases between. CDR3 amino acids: CASTTDKLWETQYF. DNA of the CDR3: TGTGCCAGCACTACCGACAAGCTTTGGGAGACCCAGTACTTC.

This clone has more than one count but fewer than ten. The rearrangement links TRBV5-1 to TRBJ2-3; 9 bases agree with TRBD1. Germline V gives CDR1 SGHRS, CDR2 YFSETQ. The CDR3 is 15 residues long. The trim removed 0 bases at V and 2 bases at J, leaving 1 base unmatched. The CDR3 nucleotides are TGCGCCAGCAGCTTGGGGGACAGGGTCACAGATACGCAGTATTTT. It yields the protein CASSLGDRVTDTQYF. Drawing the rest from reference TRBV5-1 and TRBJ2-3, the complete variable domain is KAGVTQTPRYLIKTRGQQVTLSCSPISGHRSVSWYQQTPGQGLQFLFEYFSETQRNKGNFPGRFSGRQFSNSRSEMNVSTLELGDSALYLCASSLGDRVTDTQYFGPGTRLTVL.

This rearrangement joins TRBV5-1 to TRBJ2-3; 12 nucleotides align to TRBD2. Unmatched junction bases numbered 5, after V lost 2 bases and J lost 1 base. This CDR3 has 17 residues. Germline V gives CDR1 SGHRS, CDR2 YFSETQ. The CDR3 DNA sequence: TGCGCCAGCAGCTTAACCCGACTAGCGGGGGGCACAGATACGCAGTATTTT. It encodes CASSLTRLAGGTDTQYF.

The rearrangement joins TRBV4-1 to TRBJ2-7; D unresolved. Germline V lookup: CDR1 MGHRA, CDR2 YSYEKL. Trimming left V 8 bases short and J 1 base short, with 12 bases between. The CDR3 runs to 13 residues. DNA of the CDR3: TGCGCCAGCGCTCCCTTGGGGTCCTACGAGCAGTACTTC. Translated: CASAPLGSYEQYF.

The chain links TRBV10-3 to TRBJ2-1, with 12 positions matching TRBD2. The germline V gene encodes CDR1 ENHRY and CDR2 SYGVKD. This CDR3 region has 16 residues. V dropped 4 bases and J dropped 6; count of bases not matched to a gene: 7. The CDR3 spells CAISVTSGGRANEQFF. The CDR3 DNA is TGTGCCATCAGTGTAACTAGCGGGGGGCGAGCCAATGAGCAGTTCTTC.

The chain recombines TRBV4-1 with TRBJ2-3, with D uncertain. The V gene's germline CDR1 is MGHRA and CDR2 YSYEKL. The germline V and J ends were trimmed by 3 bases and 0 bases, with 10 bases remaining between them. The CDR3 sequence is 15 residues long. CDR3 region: CASSHSKPSTDTQYF. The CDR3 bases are TGCGCCAGCAGCCACAGTAAACCTAGCACAGATACGCAGTATTTT.

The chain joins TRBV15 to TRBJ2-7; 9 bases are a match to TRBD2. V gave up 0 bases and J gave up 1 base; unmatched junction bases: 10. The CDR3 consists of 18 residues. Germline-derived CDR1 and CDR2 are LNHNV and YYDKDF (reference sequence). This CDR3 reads CATSREPRGSGRSYEQYF. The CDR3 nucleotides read TGTGCCACCAGCAGAGAGCCCCGGGGTAGCGGGAGATCCTACGAGCAGTACTTC.

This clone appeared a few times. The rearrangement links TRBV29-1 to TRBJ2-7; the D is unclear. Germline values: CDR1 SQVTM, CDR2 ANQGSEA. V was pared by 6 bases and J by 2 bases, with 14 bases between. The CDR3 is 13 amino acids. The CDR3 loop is CSVLMTATYEQYF. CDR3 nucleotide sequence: TGCAGCGTCCTGATGACGGCAACCTACGAGCAGTACTTC.

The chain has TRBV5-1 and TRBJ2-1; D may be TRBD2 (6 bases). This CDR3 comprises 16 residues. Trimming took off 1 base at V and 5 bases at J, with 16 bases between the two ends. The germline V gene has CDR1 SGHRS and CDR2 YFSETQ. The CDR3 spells CASSLRGTQINNEQFF. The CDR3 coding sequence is TGCGCCAGCAGCTTGCGCGGGACGCAGATTAACAATGAGCAGTTCTTC.

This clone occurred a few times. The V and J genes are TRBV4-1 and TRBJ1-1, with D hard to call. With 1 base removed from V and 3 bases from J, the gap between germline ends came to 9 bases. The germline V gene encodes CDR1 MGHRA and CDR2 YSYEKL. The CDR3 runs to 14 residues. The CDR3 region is CASSQVLSYTEAFF. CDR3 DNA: TGCGCCAGCAGCCAAGTTCTCAGCTACACTGAAGCTTTCTTT.

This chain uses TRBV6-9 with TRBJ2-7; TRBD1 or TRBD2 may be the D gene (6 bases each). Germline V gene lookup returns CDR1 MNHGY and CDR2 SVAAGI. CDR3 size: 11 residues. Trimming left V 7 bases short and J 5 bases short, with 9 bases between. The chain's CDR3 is CASTEGDEQYF. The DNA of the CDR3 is TGTGCCAGCACGGAGGGGGACGAGCAGTACTTC.

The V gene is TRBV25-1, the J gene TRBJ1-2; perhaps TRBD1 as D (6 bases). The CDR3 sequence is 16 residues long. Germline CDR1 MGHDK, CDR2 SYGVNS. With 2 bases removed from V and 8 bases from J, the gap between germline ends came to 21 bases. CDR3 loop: CASSEKGVWRVGGYTF. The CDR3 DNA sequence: TGTGCCAGCAGTGAAAAGGGGGTCTGGCGGGTGGGAGGCTACACCTTC.

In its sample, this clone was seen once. This CDR3 reads CASSPRNSGRATDTQYF. The CDR3 DNA is TGTGCCAGCTCACCCCGCAATAGCGGGAGGGCCACAGATACGCAGTATTTT. J is TRBJ2-3 and V is TRBV18; 11 bases fit TRBD2. V lost 3 bases to trimming and J lost 2 bases; unmatched junction nucleotides: 7. The CDR3 is 17 residues long. Germline assignment: CDR1 KGHSH and CDR2 LQKENI.

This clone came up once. CDR3 loop: CASSLGQGFDEQFF. CDR3 DNA: TGTGCCAGCAGCTTGGGACAGGGGTTCGATGAGCAGTTCTTC. The V call is TRBV5-4, the J call TRBJ2-1, with 8 nucleotides matching TRBD1. The CDR3 runs 14 residues. V dropped 0 bases and J dropped 8; count of bases not matched to a gene: 4. Germline V gene lookup returns CDR1 SGHNT and CDR2 YYREEE (reference sequence).

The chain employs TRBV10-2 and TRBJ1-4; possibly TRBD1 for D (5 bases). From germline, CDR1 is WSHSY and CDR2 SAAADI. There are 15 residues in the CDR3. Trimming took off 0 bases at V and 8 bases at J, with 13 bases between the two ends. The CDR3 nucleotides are TGCGCCAGCAGTGAGTCGGCAGGGTGGTCGGAAAAACTGTTTTTT. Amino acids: CASSESAGWSEKLFF.

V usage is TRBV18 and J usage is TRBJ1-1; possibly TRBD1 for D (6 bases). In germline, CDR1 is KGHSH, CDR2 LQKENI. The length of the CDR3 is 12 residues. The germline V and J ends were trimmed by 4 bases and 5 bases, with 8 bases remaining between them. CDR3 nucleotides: TGTGCCAGCTCACGAGGGGGGACTGAAGCTTTCTTT. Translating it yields CASSRGGTEAFF.

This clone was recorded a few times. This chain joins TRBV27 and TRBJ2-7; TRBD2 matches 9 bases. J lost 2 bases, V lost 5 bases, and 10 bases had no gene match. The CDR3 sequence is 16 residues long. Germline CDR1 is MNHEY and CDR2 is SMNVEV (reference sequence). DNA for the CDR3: TGTGCCAGCAGTCCCTTTAGCGGGAGAGATCCCTACGAGCAGTACTTC. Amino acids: CASSPFSGRDPYEQYF.

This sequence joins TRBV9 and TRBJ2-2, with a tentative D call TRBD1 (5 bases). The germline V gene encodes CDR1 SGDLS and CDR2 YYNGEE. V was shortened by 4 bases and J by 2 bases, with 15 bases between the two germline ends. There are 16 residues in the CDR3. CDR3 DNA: TGTGCCAGCAGCCTCATGGGCAGGGTTAACACCGGGGAGCTGTTTTTT. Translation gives CASSLMGRVNTGELFF.

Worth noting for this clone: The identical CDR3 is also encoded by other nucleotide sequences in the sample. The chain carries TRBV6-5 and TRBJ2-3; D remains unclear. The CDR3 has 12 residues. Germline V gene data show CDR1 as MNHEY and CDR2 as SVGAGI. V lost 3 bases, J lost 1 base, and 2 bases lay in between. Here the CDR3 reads CASSYGTDTQYF. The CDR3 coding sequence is TGTGCCAGCAGTTATGGCACAGATACGCAGTATTTT.

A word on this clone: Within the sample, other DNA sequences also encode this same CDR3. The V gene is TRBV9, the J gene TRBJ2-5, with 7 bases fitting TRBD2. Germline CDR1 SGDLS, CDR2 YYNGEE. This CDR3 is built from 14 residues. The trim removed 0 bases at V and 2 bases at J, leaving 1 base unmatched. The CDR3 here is CASSVAGGQETQYF. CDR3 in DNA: TGTGCCAGCAGCGTAGCGGGGGGTCAAGAGACCCAGTACTTC.